A single sample gave rise to the 18 T cell receptor beta chains below, sequenced in a study of blood T cell repertoires in COVID-19. Sequenced by immunoSEQ multiplex PCR; TCRdb stores in-frame clones only, minus some. The sample includes roughly 100,000 clones, 60% to 80% seen only once; the top ten take roughly 10%. The source material was peripheral blood. The receptors here all came from a man in his sixties with active or convalescent COVID-19.

A single count supports this clone. V is TRBV4-1 and J is TRBJ2-7; TRBD2 matches at 13 bases. The V gene's germline CDR1 is MGHRA and CDR2 YSYEKL. The CDR3 runs to 15 residues. After removal of 3 bases from V and 5 bases from J, the junction contained 4 bases not matched to a gene. The CDR3: CASSHRTSGSNEQYF. DNA of the CDR3: TGCGCCAGCAGCCATAGGACTAGCGGGAGCAACGAGCAGTACTTC.

The V gene is TRBV6-5, the J gene TRBJ2-5, with D possibly TRBD1 on 6 matching bases. The germline V gene encodes CDR1 MNHEY and CDR2 SVGAGI. V lost 5 bases and J 5 bases, leaving 12 bases between the germline ends. The CDR3 runs 13 residues. The CDR3 is CASSPITGETQYF. CDR3 in DNA: TGTGCCAGCAGTCCCATTACAGGGGAGACCCAGTACTTC.

The sample holds a few counts of this clone. V and J are TRBV3-1 (or the pseudogene TRBV3-2) and TRBJ1-2; 7 bases align to TRBD1. The CDR3 covers 14 residues. J gave up 8 bases and V 1 base, and 7 bases lay outside the gene matches. Germline loops: CDR1 LGHDT, CDR2 YNNKEL (reference sequence). CDR3 in DNA: TGTGCCAGCAGCCAAGTAGACAGGGACGGCGGCTACACCTTC. Amino acid sequence: CASSQVDRDGGYTF.

The CDR3 DNA is TGTGCCAGCAGTCAACAGGATGGGCTAGGTGGCTACACCTTC. Its protein is CASSQQDGLGGYTF. V and J are TRBV27 and TRBJ1-2; D might be TRBD1 (5 bases). This CDR3 is 14 amino acids long. V dropped 5 bases and J dropped 7 bases, with 17 bases sitting between them. CDR1 is MNHEY, CDR2 SMNVEV, per germline (reference sequence).

The genes are TRBV6-5 and TRBJ1-3, with TRBD1 matching over 7 bases. Germline CDR1 reads MNHEY; CDR2 reads SVGAGI. CDR3 length: 15 residues. Trimming removed 2 bases from V and 3 bases from J; junction bases left unmatched: 4. CDR3 residues: CASSYETGIGNTIYF. The CDR3 DNA sequence: TGTGCCAGCAGTTACGAGACAGGGATTGGAAACACCATATATTTT.

The chain uses TRBV24-1 and TRBJ2-5; D remains ambiguous. Germline CDR1 is KGHDR and CDR2 is SFDVKD. V lost 2 bases and J lost 5, with 5 bases in between. CDR3 length equals 12 residues. CDR3 in DNA: TGTGCCACCAGTGATTCATCCGAGACCCAGTACTTC. Translation gives CATSDSSETQYF.

The chain is built from TRBV19 and TRBJ1-3; no clear D. The CDR3 extends over 15 amino acids. Per germline, CDR1 LNHDA and CDR2 SQIVND (reference sequence). V gave up 3 bases and J gave up 0 bases, with 9 bases separating them. CDR3 DNA: TGTGCCAGTAGTATGAGTCGGAGCTCTGGAAACACCATATATTTT. This sequence encodes CASSMSRSSGNTIYF. Combining the CDR3 with reference TRBV19 and TRBJ1-3 gives the whole variable domain DGGITQSPKYLFRKEGQNVTLSCEQNLNHDAMYWYRQDPGQGLRLIYYSQIVNDFQKGDIAEGYSVSREKKESFPLTVTSAQKNPTAFYLCASSMSRSSGNTIYFGEGSWLTVV.

The chain carries TRBV29-1 and TRBJ1-1; weak D call: TRBD1 (6 bases). The CDR3 consists of 14 residues. Trimming left V 1 base short and J 1 base short, with 10 bases between. Germline V gene data show CDR1 as SQVTM and CDR2 as ANQGSEA. CDR3 bases: TGCAGCGTTGAAGGGGGGGGGCAGAACACTGAAGCTTTCTTT. Translation gives CSVEGGGQNTEAFF.

V usage is TRBV12-3 or TRBV12-4 and J usage is TRBJ2-4, with no clear D. V lost 7 bases to trimming and J lost 0 bases, with 7 bases between them. The CDR3 totals 13 residues. The CDR3 loop is CASTPQAKNIQYF. CDR3 bases: TGTGCCAGCACCCCCCAAGCCAAAAACATTCAGTACTTC.

There are a few counts of this clone. V is TRBV5-1 and J is TRBJ2-1, with a weak D call TRBD1 (6 bases). Trimming took off 7 bases at V and 10 bases at J, with 18 bases between the two ends. CDR3 length: 13 amino acids. Germline V gene data show CDR1 as SGHRS and CDR2 as YFSETQ. For the CDR3, the DNA is TGCGCCAGCCGACTCTCCCCCGGGACAGAGCAGTTCTTC. It encodes CASRLSPGTEQFF.

The chain employs TRBV5-1 and TRBJ1-5; the D gene is possibly TRBD1 (6 bases). The CDR3 consists of 13 residues. Germline V gene sequence: CDR1 SGHRS, CDR2 YFSETQ. With 1 base removed from V and 5 bases from J, the gap between germline ends came to 7 bases. CDR3: CASSLSGDQPQHF. In nucleotides, the CDR3 is TGCGCCAGCAGCTTGTCAGGGGATCAGCCCCAGCATTTT.

This clone has more than one count but fewer than ten. The genes are TRBV20-1 and TRBJ1-2; 8 bases are shared with TRBD1. The germline CDR1 and CDR2 sequences are DFQATT and SNEGSKA (reference sequence). This CDR3 contains 11 residues. V lost 6 bases and J lost 6; bases outside the gene matches: 3. Here the CDR3 DNA reads TGCAGTGCAGGACAGGGCAATGGCTACACCTTC. Protein: CSAGQGNGYTF.

The rearrangement links TRBV9 to TRBJ2-3, with TRBD2 matching 14 bases. V lost 3 bases to trimming and J lost 6 bases; unmatched junction nucleotides: 6. CDR1 is SGDLS, CDR2 YYNGEE, per germline. The length of the CDR3 is 16 residues. The CDR3 region has the DNA TGTGCCAGCAGCGGGGGACTAGCGGGAGCAGCGGATACGCAGTATTTT. Its protein product is CASSGGLAGAADTQYF.

The chain links TRBV7-7 to TRBJ2-5; a weak D match, TRBD1 (5 bases). Germline-derived CDR1 and CDR2 are SSHAT and FNYEAQ (reference sequence). This CDR3 contains 13 residues. Deletions cut 1 base from V and 3 bases from J, with 6 bases between. Here the CDR3 reads CASSLGQKETQYF. The CDR3, as DNA: TGTGCCAGCAGCTTAGGACAGAAAGAGACCCAGTACTTC.

This clone showed up just a few times. This chain joins TRBV3-1 (or the pseudogene TRBV3-2) and TRBJ1-5, with D perhaps TRBD1 (6 bases). The CDR3 runs 16 residues. V lost 0 bases, J lost 4 bases, and 13 bases lay in between. Germline-derived CDR1 and CDR2 are LGHDT and YNNKEL (reference sequence). The CDR3: CASSQDSGAMNQPQHF. The CDR3 nucleotides read TGTGCCAGCAGCCAAGATTCAGGGGCGATGAATCAGCCCCAGCATTTT.

As regards this clone: A junction end diverges from the germline sequence, so it may reflect a read error. This chain's CDR3 is CASPPLGQGYGYTF. The CDR3 region has the DNA TGTGCCAGCCCACCCCTTGGACAAGGCTATGGCTACACCTTC. The V and J genes are TRBV18 and TRBJ1-2; possibly TRBD1 for D (5 bases). Looked up from germline, CDR1 is KGHSH and CDR2 is LQKENI. This CDR3 has 14 amino acids.

This clone was picked up one time. As DNA, the CDR3 is TGTGCCAGCAGTTCGCCTGGGACTAGCGGGATCCACGAGCAGTACTTC. Translating it yields CASSSPGTSGIHEQYF. The chain links TRBV28 to TRBJ2-7; TRBD2 agrees at 13 bases. V lost 4 bases and J lost 5; bases outside the gene matches: 8. In germline, CDR1 is MDHEN, CDR2 SYDVKM. The CDR3 extends over 16 amino acids.

To note about this clone: One junction end disagrees with the germline gene, perhaps due to a read error. The chain joins TRBV28 to TRBJ2-1; either TRBD1 or TRBD2 may supply D (9 bases each). This CDR3 has 15 amino acids. CDR1 is MDHEN and CDR2 is SYDVKM in the germline V gene. In nucleotides, the CDR3 is TGTGCCAGCAGAGGCCCGGGACAGGGTAGCGGGAGATGGATCTTC. Protein product: CASRGPGQGSGRWIF.